This TCR beta chain was sequenced for a study of T cell responses to AZD1222 COVID-19 vaccine. Study overall: Second-dose schedules of about 4 or about 12 weeks were combined. General study points: Among the donors, most were white British and more were female, and clonal diversity was possibly underestimated. Reportedly, close to half of spike-specific TCRs are directed against unmutated variant regions. Repertoires were collected only later (after the peak T cell response had occurred).

CDR3 size: 15 residues. V was pared by 4 bases and J by 4 bases, with 5 bases of the junction left unmatched. Germline lookup yields CDR1 SGHRS and CDR2 YFSETQ. For this clone: What it recognizes is unknown.

This table comes from immunoSEQ multiplex PCR, and its TCRdb copy is limited to in-frame clones, with some not included. In the table there are about 120,000 clones, roughly four fifths of which are singletons. The clonotype originates from an adult in good health. The sequencing used peripheral blood, collected on day 0 of AZD1222 vaccination. This chain uses TRBV5-1 with TRBJ2-1; 10 positions agree with TRBD2. The CDR3: CASSRGTSEYNEQFF. The CDR3 DNA follows: TGCGCCAGCAGCCGGGGGACTAGCGAGTACAATGAGCAGTTCTTC.